The T cell receptor (beta chain) described here comes from a study of OX40 agonist ivuxolimab in advanced cancers. The wider study: The dose-escalation cohort had hepatocellular carcinoma, melanoma, renal cell or head and neck cancer. Eligibility admitted prior anti-PD-1, anti-PD-L1 or anti-CTLA-4 therapy; 30% to 40% had some.

Some clones are missing from TCRdb's copy, which holds only in-frame ones; the method was immunoSEQ multiplex PCR. The sample consists of 70,000 or so clones, around 83% of them appearing once. Trimming removed 8 bases from V and 6 bases from J, with 19 bases in between. The germline V gene has CDR1 MNHNY and CDR2 SVGAGI (reference sequence). This CDR3 contains 14 residues. The study's findings and limits: CD8+ T cells averaged more expanded clones than CD4+. Not determined was the antigen specificity of the expanded peripheral T cells.

Regarding this clone: Its antigen is unidentified.

Material: CD4+ or CD8+ T cells sorted from blood, obtained in a trial of the OX40 agonist ivuxolimab. The chain combines TRBV6-6 with TRBJ1-2; maybe TRBD1 (5 bases). The source is an adult with an advanced solid tumor such as melanoma, head and neck, liver or kidney cancer. CDR3 in DNA: TGTGCCAGCGAGTTACCCCGGGTGGGGGATGGCTACACCTTC. The encoded protein is CASELPRVGDGYTF.